What follows are 17 T cell receptor beta chains derived from one specimen sequenced in a study of shared clonotypes between healthy human individuals. Measured with immunoSEQ multiplex PCR; TCRdb has only the in-frame clones, and not every one. The repertoire holds over a million clones, with approximately 96% as singletons. The sample consisted of naive CD4+ T cells sorted from blood. Subset given: CD45RA+ positively selected. All receptors derive from a man aged 25 to 40 in good health.

This clone was counted a single time. This chain connects TRBV18 to TRBJ2-1; 11 bases align to TRBD2. The junction had 6 bases not matched to a gene; V was cut back by 5 bases and J by 9 bases. CDR1 is KGHSH, CDR2 LQKENI, per germline. The CDR3 sequence is 14 residues long. The CDR3 bases are TGTGCCAGCTCAGTGACTAGCGGGACTGGTGAGCAGTTCTTC. Amino acid sequence: CASSVTSGTGEQFF.

The gene calls are TRBV5-4 and TRBJ2-2; D is undetermined. V gave up 4 bases and J gave up 4 bases, with 14 bases separating them. Germline lookup yields CDR1 SGHNT and CDR2 YYREEE (reference sequence). The CDR3 is 15 amino acids. This CDR3 reads CASSESLVGTGELFF. DNA of the CDR3: TGTGCCAGCAGCGAAAGTTTGGTAGGCACCGGGGAGCTGTTTTTT.

The table lists this clone with a count of one. The chain uses TRBV6-5 and TRBJ2-2; 8 bases align to TRBD2. Germline CDR1 reads MNHEY; CDR2 reads SVGAGI. The CDR3 sequence is 16 residues long. V gave up 4 bases and J gave up 7 bases; unmatched junction bases: 11. CDR3 sequence reads: CASSFSGTRFVGELFF. For the CDR3, the DNA is TGTGCCAGCAGTTTTTCCGGGACTAGGTTTGTCGGGGAGCTGTTTTTT.

This rearrangement joins TRBV4-2 to TRBJ2-7; D gene unclear. Germline-derived CDR1 and CDR2 are LGHNA and YNFKEQ. CDR3 length: 13 amino acids. The V end lost 0 bases, the J end lost 9 bases, and 12 bases lay between the germline ends. The CDR3 bases are TGTGCCAGCAGCCAAGAGATGGGCCTGGGGCAGTACTTC. Translated: CASSQEMGLGQYF.

This clone came up once. CDR3 sequence reads: CASSQDSNNQPQHF. CDR3 coding DNA: TGTGCCAGCTCCCAGGACAGTAACAATCAGCCCCAGCATTTT. The chain uses TRBV2 and TRBJ1-5; D is possibly TRBD1 (6 bases). Trimming took 8 bases from V and 3 from J, leaving 14 bases between them. The CDR3 spans 14 residues. Germline CDR1 reads SNHLY; CDR2 reads FYNNEI.

This clone was counted once. V and J are TRBV11-2 and TRBJ2-7, with D unresolved. This CDR3 has 14 residues. Deletions cut 5 bases from V and 3 bases from J, with 14 bases between. CDR1 is SGHAT and CDR2 is FQNNGV in the germline V gene. CDR3 sequence: CASSPNGVYYEQYF. The CDR3 region has the DNA TGTGCCAGCAGCCCGAACGGAGTATACTACGAGCAGTACTTC. Supplemented by reference TRBV11-2 and TRBJ2-7, the full variable domain reads EAGVAQSPRYKIIEKRQSVAFWCNPISGHATLYWYQQILGQGPKLLIQFQNNGVVDDSQLPKDRFSAERLKGVDSTLKIQPAKLEDSAVYLCASSPNGVYYEQYFGPGTRLTVT.

V gene TRBV18 combines with J gene TRBJ2-3; D unclear. Germline values: CDR1 KGHSH, CDR2 LQKENI. CDR3 length equals 13 residues. V was pared by 1 base and J by 5 bases, with 7 bases between. The CDR3 DNA reads as TGTGCCAGCTCACCACTTCCTCTAGATACGCAGTATTTT. It codes for CASSPLPLDTQYF.

In its sample, this clone was seen once. The rearrangement uses TRBV5-1 and TRBJ1-1; D is undetermined. Germline V gene sequence: CDR1 SGHRS, CDR2 YFSETQ. V gave up 4 bases and J gave up 2 bases, with 12 bases separating them. The CDR3 is 14 amino acids. The CDR3 coding sequence is TGCGCCAGCAGCACCACGACGGTTAACACTGAAGCTTTCTTT. Protein sequence: CASSTTTVNTEAFF.

The rearrangement uses TRBV19 and TRBJ2-1, with 11 bases matching TRBD2. There are 16 residues in the CDR3. Looked up from germline, CDR1 is LNHDA and CDR2 is SQIVND (reference sequence). V was pared by 4 bases and J by 7 bases, with 9 bases of the junction left unmatched. CDR3 sequence (DNA): TGTGCCAGTAGTAGTAGCGGGAGGGCCTTCTATAATGAGCAGTTCTTC. This encodes CASSSSGRAFYNEQFF.

This chain connects TRBV6-6 to TRBJ1-5, with D hard to call. The CDR3 consists of 9 residues. Germline values: CDR1 MNHNY, CDR2 SVGAGI (reference sequence). V was trimmed by 8 bases and J by 11 bases, leaving 7 bases between them. The CDR3: CASGSTQHF. The CDR3 bases are TGTGCCAGCGGGTCGACCCAGCATTTT.

The chain uses TRBV28 and TRBJ2-1, with 9 bases identical to TRBD1. The ends lost 10 bases at V and 9 bases at J; junction bases unmatched: 13. The V gene's germline CDR1 is MDHEN and CDR2 SYDVKM. The CDR3 sequence is 14 residues long. The CDR3 protein is CATTTGGNSIEQFF. CDR3 in DNA: TGTGCCACCACTACAGGGGGCAACTCCATTGAGCAGTTCTTC. Complete variable domain (other parts from reference TRBV28 and TRBJ2-1): DVKVTQSSRYLVKRTGEKVFLECVQDMDHENMFWYRQDPGLGLRLIYFSYDVKMKEKGDIPEGYSVSREKKERFSLILESASTNQTSMYLCATTTGGNSIEQFFGPGTRLTVL.

This chain links TRBV6-5 with TRBJ2-1, with 9 bases identical to TRBD1. Germline CDR1 and CDR2: MNHEY and SVGAGI. The CDR3 contains 15 residues. The J segment lost 6 bases and the V segment lost 5 bases, leaving 8 bases of the junction unmatched. In DNA form, the CDR3 reads TGTGCCAGCAGTCAACCGGGACAGGGAGGCAATGAGCAGTTCTTC. It encodes CASSQPGQGGNEQFF.

The rearrangement uses TRBV5-1 and TRBJ2-3; 10 bases align to TRBD2. The V and J ends lost 9 bases and 0 bases, in that order; junction bases with no gene match: 7. From germline, CDR1 is SGHRS and CDR2 YFSETQ. The CDR3 has 15 amino acids. CDR3 residues: CATRGLAESTDTQYF. In DNA, the CDR3 is TGCGCCACTAGAGGACTAGCGGAGAGCACAGATACGCAGTATTTT.

V gene TRBV28 combines with J gene TRBJ2-7; 12 bases fit TRBD2. The V segment lost 3 bases and the J segment 4 bases; nucleotides outside the gene matches: 13. Per the germline V gene, CDR1 is MDHEN and CDR2 is SYDVKM. The CDR3 sequence is 18 residues long. CDR3 in DNA: TGTGCCAGCAGTTTCCCAATATCACTAGCGGGAGGTCGGTACGAGCAGTACTTC. As protein: CASSFPISLAGGRYEQYF.

The rearrangement links TRBV5-1 to TRBJ2-1, with TRBD2 matching 10 bases. CDR1 is SGHRS, CDR2 YFSETQ, per germline. CDR3 size: 14 residues. J gave up 6 bases and V 2 bases, and 2 bases lay outside the gene matches. In DNA, the CDR3 is TGCGCCAGCAGCTTAGCGGGAGGGCTCAATGAGCAGTTCTTC. This translates into CASSLAGGLNEQFF.

The rearrangement uses TRBV13 and TRBJ1-1, with D unclear. Germline lookup yields CDR1 PRHDT and CDR2 FYEKMQ (reference sequence). The CDR3 totals 16 residues. Trimming pared 6 bases from V and 0 bases from J, leaving 17 bases between. The CDR3: CASRRRRQPMNTEAFF. The CDR3 nucleotides read TGTGCCAGCAGGAGGCGAAGGCAGCCCATGAACACTGAAGCTTTCTTT.

This rearrangement joins TRBV29-1 to TRBJ2-5, with 8 bases fitting TRBD1. The CDR3 consists of 15 residues. Trimming at V came to 1 base and at J to 5 bases, leaving 9 bases not matched to a gene. Germline V gives CDR1 SQVTM, CDR2 ANQGSEA. CDR3 DNA: TGCAGCGTTGAAGTAGGACAGGGACGGTTTGAGACCCAGTACTTC. It codes for CSVEVGQGRFETQYF.